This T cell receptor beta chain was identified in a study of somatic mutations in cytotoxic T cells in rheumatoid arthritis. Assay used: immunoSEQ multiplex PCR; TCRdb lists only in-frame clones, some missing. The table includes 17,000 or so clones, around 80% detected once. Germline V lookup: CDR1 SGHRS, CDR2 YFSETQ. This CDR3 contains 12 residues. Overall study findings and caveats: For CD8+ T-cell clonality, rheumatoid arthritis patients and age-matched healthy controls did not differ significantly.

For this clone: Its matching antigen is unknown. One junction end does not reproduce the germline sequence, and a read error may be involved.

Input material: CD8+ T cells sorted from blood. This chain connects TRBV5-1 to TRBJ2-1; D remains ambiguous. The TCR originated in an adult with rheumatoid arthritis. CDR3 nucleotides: TGCGCCAGCAGTTTGGTGGACAATGAGCAGTTCTTC. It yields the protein CASSLVDNEQFF.